This T cell receptor (beta chain) was identified during a study of identical twins. Overall study results and limits: Weaker excess sharing between twins was seen in beta out-of-frame sequences.

This clonotype was counted between two and nine times. Its antigen is not identified. Carrying unique molecular identifiers, the cDNA also gained a universal primer site through template switching. From the 5' RACE reads, TCRdb called clonotypes with MiXCR, one entry per CDR3 protein. Of around 250,000 distinct CDR3 sequences listed, about an eighth were seen once; the top ten hold more than 3.5%. Germline V gives CDR1 DFQATT, CDR2 SNEGSKA (reference sequence). CDR3 length equals 13 residues. Trimming took off 3 bases at V and 5 bases at J, with 13 bases between the two ends. This sample also appeared in a second study, on yellow fever vaccine responses in identical twins.

The sample comprised memory (CD45RO+) T cells sorted from blood. This sequence was found in a woman under 30 in good health. The chain joins TRBV20-1 to TRBJ2-5; D is perhaps TRBD2 (6 bases). The CDR3 coding sequence is TGCAGTGCTAGCCGCGGGATGTTGGAGACCCAGTACTTC. Its protein product is CSASRGMLETQYF.